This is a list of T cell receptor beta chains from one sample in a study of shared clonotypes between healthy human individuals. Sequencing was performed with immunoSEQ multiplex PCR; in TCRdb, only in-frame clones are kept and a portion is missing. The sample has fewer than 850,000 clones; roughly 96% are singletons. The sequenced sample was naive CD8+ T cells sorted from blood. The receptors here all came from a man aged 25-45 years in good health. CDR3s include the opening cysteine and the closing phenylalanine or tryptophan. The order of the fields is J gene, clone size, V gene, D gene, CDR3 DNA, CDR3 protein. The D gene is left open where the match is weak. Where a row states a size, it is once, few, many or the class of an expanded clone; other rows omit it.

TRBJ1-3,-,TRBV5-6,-,TGTGCCAGCAGCTTGAAGACCTCTGGAAACACCATATATTTT,CASSLKTSGNTIYF
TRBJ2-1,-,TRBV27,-,TGTGCCAGCAGTTTCGGGCGGGACTCCTACAATGAGCAGTTCTTC,CASSFGRDSYNEQFF
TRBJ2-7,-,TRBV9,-,TGTGCCAGCAGCGTAGAAGGGGATTACGAGCAGTACTTC,CASSVEGDYEQYF
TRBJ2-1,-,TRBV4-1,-,TGCGCCAGCAGCCAGGGTTTGGAGGATGAGCAGTTCTTC,CASSQGLEDEQFF
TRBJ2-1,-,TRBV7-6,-,TGTGCCAGCAGCCCCCGACTCCTTAATGAGCAGTTCTTC,CASSPRLLNEQFF
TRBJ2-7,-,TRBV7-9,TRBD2,TGTGCCAGCAGCTTAGTTAGCGGGAGTCAAACAGAGCAGTACTTC,CASSLVSGSQTEQYF
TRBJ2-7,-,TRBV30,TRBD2,TGTGCCTGGGACACCGGGACTAGGGGTACCTACGAGCAGTACTTC,CAWDTGTRGTYEQYF
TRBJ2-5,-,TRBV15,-,TGTGCCACCAGCAGACCTACCCTTATAGGCGGGCAAGAGACCCAGTACTTC,CATSRPTLIGGQETQYF
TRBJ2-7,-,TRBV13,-,TGTGCCAGCAGCTCCCGACAGAGCTCCTACGAGCAGTACTTC,CASSSRQSSYEQYF
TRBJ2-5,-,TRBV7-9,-,TGTGCCAGCAGCCAGGCTGTGGACCAAGAGACCCAGTACTTC,CASSQAVDQETQYF
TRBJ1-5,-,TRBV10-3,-,TGTGCCATCAGTGATGAGCGAGGAGAGAGTCAGCCCCAGCATTTT,CAISDERGESQPQHF
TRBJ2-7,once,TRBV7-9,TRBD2,TGTGCCAGCAGCCCCTTGGGACTAGCGGGAGGGCTCGAGCAGTACTTC,CASSPLGLAGGLEQYF
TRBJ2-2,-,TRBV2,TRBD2,TGTGCCAGCCTCAGTGGGACTACGAACACCGGGGAGCTGTTTTTT,CASLSGTTNTGELFF
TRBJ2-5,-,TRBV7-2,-,TGTGCCAGCAGCTTAGCGTATCGAGGAAAAGAGACCCAGTACTTC,CASSLAYRGKETQYF
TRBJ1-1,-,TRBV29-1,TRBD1,TGCAGCGTACAGGGGGCGGACATGTTGAACACTGAAGCTTTCTTT,CSVQGADMLNTEAFF
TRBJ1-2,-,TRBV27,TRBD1,TGTGCCAGCCGAATAAGACAGGGGGTGGCTTATGGCTACACCTTC,CASRIRQGVAYGYTF
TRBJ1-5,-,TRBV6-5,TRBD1,TGTGCCAGCAGTCCTCAGGGGGGGAGCAATCAGCCCCAGCATTTT,CASSPQGGSNQPQHF
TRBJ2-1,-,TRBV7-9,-,TGTGCCAGCAGCTACCTAGGCGCCAATGAGCAGTTCTTC,CASSYLGANEQFF
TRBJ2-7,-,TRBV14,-,TGTGCCAGCACCACGACCGCCCAGGCCCCCTACGAGCAGTACTTC,CASTTTAQAPYEQYF
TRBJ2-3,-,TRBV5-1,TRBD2,TGCGCCAGCAGCTCTGGCCCCCTGACTAGCGGGAGCACAGATACGCAGTATTTT,CASSSGPLTSGSTDTQYF
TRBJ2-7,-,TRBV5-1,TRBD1,TGCGCCAGCAGCGGCGGACAGGGCGTCCACGAGCAGTACTTC,CASSGGQGVHEQYF
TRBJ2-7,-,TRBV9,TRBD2,TGTGCCAGCAGCGTAGCGGCTAGCGGGAGCTACGAGCAGTACTTC,CASSVAASGSYEQYF
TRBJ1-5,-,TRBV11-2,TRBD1,TGTGCCAGCAGATTGGGACAGGGGAGCAATCAGCCCCAGCATTTT,CASRLGQGSNQPQHF